This T cell receptor (beta chain) was profiled in a study of shared clonotypes between healthy human individuals. General study findings and limits: Blood alone was sampled, and tissue repertoires likely differ.

As to this clone: No antigen is known for it.

At deep level, the assay was performed. Sequenced by immunoSEQ multiplex PCR; TCRdb stores in-frame clones only, minus some. The data hold millions of clones, with more than 80% observed a single time. Germline-derived CDR1 and CDR2 are SGHRS and YFSETQ. The CDR3 consists of 14 residues. Trimming cost V 1 base and J 1 base, with 8 bases left between them. The origin of this receptor is a man aged 18 to 35 in good health. Sequencing was carried out using naive CD4+ T cells sorted from blood. As to subset: CD45RA+ positively selected. V is TRBV5-1 and J is TRBJ1-1; D may be TRBD1 (5 bases). The CDR3 nucleotides are TGCGCCAGCAGCTTGCCAGGGCAGAACACTGAAGCTTTCTTT. This encodes CASSLPGQNTEAFF.